This TCR beta chain emerged from a study of cytomegalovirus exposure and HLA in healthy donors. Measured with immunoSEQ multiplex PCR; TCRdb has only the in-frame clones, and not every one. The table has under 250,000 clones, more than 85% seen once; the top ten hold approximately 12%. Germline CDR1 reads SNHLY; CDR2 reads FYNNEI. This CDR3 spans 13 amino acids. V lost 5 bases and J lost 10; bases outside the gene matches: 8. Among the 120 subjects of the validation cohort, separate from the approximately 700-subject first cohort, were the donors. The TCR was taken from a man aged 18 to 30 in good health and CMV-seropositive. The chain links TRBV2 to TRBJ2-5, with 9 bases that match TRBD2. Sequenced input: PBMCs. The CDR3: CASSWDSGSDQYF. The CDR3 nucleotides read TGTGCCAGCAGTTGGGATAGCGGGAGCGACCAGTACTTC.